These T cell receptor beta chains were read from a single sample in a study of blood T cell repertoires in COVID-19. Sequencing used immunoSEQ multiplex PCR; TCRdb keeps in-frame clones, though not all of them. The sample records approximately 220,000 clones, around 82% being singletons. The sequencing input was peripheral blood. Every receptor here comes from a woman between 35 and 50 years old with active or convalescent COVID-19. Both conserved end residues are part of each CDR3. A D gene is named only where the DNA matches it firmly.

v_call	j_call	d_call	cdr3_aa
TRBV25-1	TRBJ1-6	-	CASSESGTYNSPLHF
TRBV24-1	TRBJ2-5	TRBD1	CATSDFRDRVLQETQYF
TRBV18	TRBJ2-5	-	CASSLGLEETQYF
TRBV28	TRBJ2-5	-	CASMGLEGRWETQYF
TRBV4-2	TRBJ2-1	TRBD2	CASSPEGYGRENEQFF
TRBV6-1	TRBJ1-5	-	CASSEQGAGFRQPQHF
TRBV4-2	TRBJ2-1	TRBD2	CASSQEGSAGVLTYNEQFF
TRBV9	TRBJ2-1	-	CASSVSVVSSNEQFF
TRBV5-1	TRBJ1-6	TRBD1	CASSSFTGVSNSPLHF
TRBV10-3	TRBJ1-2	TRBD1	CAISESTLNRGYGYTF
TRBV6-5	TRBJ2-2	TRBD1	CASSYSNYRGTGELFF
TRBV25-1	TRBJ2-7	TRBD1	CASSVPGQGDEQYF
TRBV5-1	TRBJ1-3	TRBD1	CASSLAGQGYGNTIYF
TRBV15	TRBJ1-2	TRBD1	CATSRDGTGDKGYTF
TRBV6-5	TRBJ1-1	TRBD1	CASRQTSGGTEAFF
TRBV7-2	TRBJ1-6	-	CASRSQEYNSPLHF
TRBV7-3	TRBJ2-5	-	CASSPTEGETQYF
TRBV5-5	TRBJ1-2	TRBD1	CASSNPTGGGYGYTF
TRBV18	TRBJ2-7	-	CASSPLSGLTEQYF
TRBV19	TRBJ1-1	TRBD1	CASRPRGEYTEAFF
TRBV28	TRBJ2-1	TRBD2	CASSPGVLLAAKGTYNEQFF
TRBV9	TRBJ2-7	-	CASSTAGGTYEQYF
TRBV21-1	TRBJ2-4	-	CASSDRRTDVAKNIQYF
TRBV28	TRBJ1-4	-	CASSLDWEKLFF
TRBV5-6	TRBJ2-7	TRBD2	CASSPLAGNEQYF
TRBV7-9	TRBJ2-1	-	CASSFPGANEQFF
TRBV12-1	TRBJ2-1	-	CASSFPGDSYNEQFF
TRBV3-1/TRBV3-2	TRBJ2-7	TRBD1	CASTPTGTGGSYEQYF
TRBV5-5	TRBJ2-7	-	CASSPRTSYEQYF
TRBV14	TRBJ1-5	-	CASSPGGESNQPQHF
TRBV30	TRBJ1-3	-	CAWILKRPGNTIYF
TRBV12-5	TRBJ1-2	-	CASGLRQVGYTF
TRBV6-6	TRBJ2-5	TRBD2	CASSYVAGQETQYF
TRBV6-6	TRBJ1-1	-	CASSLTGSVSEAFF
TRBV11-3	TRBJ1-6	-	CASSPRPGGQNSPLHF
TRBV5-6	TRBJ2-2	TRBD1	CASSLSSYTGGVTGELFF
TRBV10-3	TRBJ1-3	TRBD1	CAIRRTGNGNTIYF
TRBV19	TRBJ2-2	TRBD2	CASSIEGGFEGELFF
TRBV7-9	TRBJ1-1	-	CASSLEDSLEAFF
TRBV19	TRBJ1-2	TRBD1	CASSIWGQVPNYGYTF
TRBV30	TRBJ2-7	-	CAWSVRGEQYF
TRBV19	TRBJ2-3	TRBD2	CASSIGLAIDTQYF
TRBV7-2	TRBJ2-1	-	CASSLVGGSDNEQFF
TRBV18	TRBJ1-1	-	CASRWGPNTEAFF
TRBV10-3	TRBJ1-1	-	CAISESGGQNTEAFF
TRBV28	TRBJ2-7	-	CASKRGSYEQYF